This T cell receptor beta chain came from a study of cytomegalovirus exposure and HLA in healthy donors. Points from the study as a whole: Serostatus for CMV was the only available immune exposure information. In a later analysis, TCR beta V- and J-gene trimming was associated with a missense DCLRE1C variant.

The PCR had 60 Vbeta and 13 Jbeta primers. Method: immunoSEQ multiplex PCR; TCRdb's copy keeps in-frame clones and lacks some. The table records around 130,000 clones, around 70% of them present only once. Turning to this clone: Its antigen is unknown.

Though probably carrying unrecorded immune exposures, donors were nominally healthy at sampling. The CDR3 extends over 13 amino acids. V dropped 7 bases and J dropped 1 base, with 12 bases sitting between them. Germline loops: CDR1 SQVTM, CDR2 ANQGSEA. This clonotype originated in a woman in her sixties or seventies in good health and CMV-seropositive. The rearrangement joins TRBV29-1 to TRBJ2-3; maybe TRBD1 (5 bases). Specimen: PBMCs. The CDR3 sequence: CSEGLGGTDTQYF. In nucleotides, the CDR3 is TGCAGCGAGGGGTTAGGAGGCACAGATACGCAGTATTTT.